Listed here are 10 T cell receptor beta chains from one sample, sequenced in a study of shared clonotypes between healthy human individuals. CD45RO-negative, CCR7-positively selected cells formed the naive CD8 fraction, excluding terminally differentiated effector memory CD45RA+ cells. Assay: immunoSEQ multiplex PCR; the TCRdb copy retains only in-frame clones and omits some. The sample lists fewer than 1 million clones; about 96% were seen once. Sequencing was carried out using naive CD8+ T cells sorted from blood. These receptors all stem from a man younger than 45 in good health.

A single count supports this clone. The V gene is TRBV7-3, the J gene TRBJ2-1; possibly TRBD1 for D (5 bases). This CDR3 comprises 14 residues. From germline, CDR1 is SGHTA and CDR2 FQGTGA. V was pared by 2 bases and J by 1 base, with 6 bases between. DNA for the CDR3: TGTGCCAGCAGCTTACAGGGATCCTACAATGAGCAGTTCTTC. It codes for CASSLQGSYNEQFF.

The sample holds one count of this clone. CDR3 residues: CASSWRGYEQYF. CDR3 nucleotide sequence: TGTGCCAGCAGTTGGAGGGGCTACGAGCAGTACTTC. The chain joins TRBV27 to TRBJ2-7; weak D call: TRBD2 (6 bases). The germline V gene has CDR1 MNHEY and CDR2 SMNVEV (reference sequence). V shed 4 bases and J shed 3 bases, with 7 bases lying between them. CDR3 length: 12 residues.

The chain recombines TRBV7-6 with TRBJ2-7; no definite D call. CDR3 size: 15 residues. The V end was cut by 1 base, the J end by 5 bases, with 15 bases between. Germline CDR1 is SGHVS and CDR2 is FNYEAQ. CDR3: CASSLVPGLNHEQYF. The CDR3 DNA is TGTGCCAGCAGCTTAGTTCCAGGCCTTAACCACGAGCAGTACTTC.

The rearrangement links TRBV9 to TRBJ2-3; the D is unclear. CDR1 is SGDLS and CDR2 is YYNGEE in the germline V gene. The CDR3 runs to 13 residues. V was trimmed by 3 bases and J by 1 base, leaving 6 bases between them. CDR3 coding DNA: TGTGCCAGCAGCGATGGCCGCACAGATACGCAGTATTTT. Residues: CASSDGRTDTQYF. The full variable domain, rest sourced from reference TRBV9 and TRBJ2-3, is DSGVTQTPKHLITATGQRVTLRCSPRSGDLSVYWYQQSLDQGLQFLIQYYNGEERAKGNILERFSAQQFPDLHSELNLSSLELGDSALYFCASSDGRTDTQYFGPGTRLTVL.

This chain joins TRBV7-9 and TRBJ2-1; D may be TRBD1 (6 bases). Germline V lookup: CDR1 SEHNR, CDR2 FQNEAQ (reference sequence). With 1 base removed from V and 4 bases from J, the gap between germline ends came to 11 bases. This CDR3 has 15 residues. Here the CDR3 reads CASSLEMDRYNEQFF. CDR3 bases: TGTGCCAGCAGCTTAGAAATGGACAGATACAATGAGCAGTTCTTC.

V gene TRBV5-1 combines with J gene TRBJ1-1; 7 bases match TRBD1. The CDR3 consists of 13 residues. V shed 0 bases, J shed 7 bases, and the junction held 3 bases outside the gene matches. The germline V gene encodes CDR1 SGHRS and CDR2 YFSETQ. This CDR3 is CASSLARGFEAFF. In DNA, the CDR3 is TGCGCCAGCAGCTTGGCCAGGGGGTTTGAAGCTTTCTTT.

This rearrangement joins TRBV7-6 to TRBJ2-7; D is ambiguous. V shed 5 bases and J shed 2 bases, with 10 bases lying between them. The CDR3 has 13 residues. Germline V gene sequence: CDR1 SGHVS, CDR2 FNYEAQ. The CDR3 nucleotides are TGTGCCAGCAGCGTCGCACAGACCTACGAGCAGTACTTC. It yields the protein CASSVAQTYEQYF.

The chain carries TRBV6-5 and TRBJ2-2; 8 nucleotides match TRBD1. CDR3 length: 15 amino acids. Per the germline V gene, CDR1 is MNHEY and CDR2 is SVGAGI. Trimming cost V 5 bases and J 5 bases; bases outside gene matches: 7. The DNA of the CDR3 is TGTGCCAGCAGTCGGCCGAGGACAGGGACCGGGGAGCTGTTTTTT. Translated, it gives CASSRPRTGTGELFF.

J is TRBJ1-1 and V is TRBV23-1; D is uncertain. TRBV23-1 is an ORF, and what it does is uncertain. Trimming took 7 bases from V and 1 from J, leaving 16 bases between them. CDR3 length: 15 amino acids. The CDR3 nucleotides read TGCGCCAGCATTTGGTTAGTCTATTCGAACACTGAAGCTTTCTTT. It translates to CASIWLVYSNTEAFF.

Of note for this clone: One end of the junction does not line up with germline, which may come from a read error. Other nucleotide sequences from this sample produce the same CDR3. This rearrangement joins TRBV28 to TRBJ2-7; D gene unclear. Germline lookup yields CDR1 MDHEN and CDR2 SYDVKM. CDR3 length: 11 amino acids. CDR3: CASSLSSEQYF. The DNA of the CDR3 is TGTGCCAGCAGTTTGTCCTCCGAGCAGTACTTC.